This record covers a single TCR beta chain. Its antigen is as yet unknown. The sample belongs to a study of T cell repertoires in cytomegalovirus infection. As for the study in general: Shared public TCR beta signatures pointed to both CMV infection and a matching HLA type. Notes on the study in general: HLA-C-restricted CMV clonotypes gave the most frequent clonotype in two of eight donors. The study identified carriers of CMV plus the relevant HLA from cumulative public TCR beta family frequency.

The CDR3 totals 16 residues. Deletions cut 2 bases from V and 2 bases from J, with 15 bases between. Germline V gives CDR1 SGHTA, CDR2 FQGNSA. One entry per CDR3 protein, called by TCRdb with MiXCR from the reads. The sample comprises some 180,000 distinct CDR3 sequences, about 17% of which are singletons, and 20% to 25% rests with the top ten. The TCR sequence derives from a human donor in good health (CMV status not recorded). Some clones in this sample may be carry-over from other donors' samples. The sequencing input was CD8+ T cells from PBMCs. The V call is TRBV7-2, the J call TRBJ2-5; D gene unclear. The CDR3 sequence: CASSLIAQSRQETQYF. CDR3 bases: TGTGCCAGCAGCTTAATCGCACAGAGCAGGCAAGAGACCCAGTACTTC.